The entry below describes one T cell receptor beta chain. Its antigen is undetermined. TCRdb re-called the RACE reads with MiXCR, one entry per CDR3 protein. In the table there are 35,000 to 50,000 distinct CDR3 sequences, more than 8.5% of which are singletons. The entry originates in a study of human T cells and chemical hapten exposure. Time point: patch test 2, 6 weeks after DPC sensitization. The treatment: therapeutic diphenylcyclopropenone sensitization with weekly scalp DPC. Broader study findings: Donors had alopecia, so their immune response may differ from healthy people's.

Sample: whole blood, taken in connection with sensitization to the hapten diphenylcyclopropenone (DPC). The clonotype originates from a woman aged 40 to 50 with alopecia areata. Some clones in this sample may be carry-over from other donors' samples.

CDR3 loop: CASSTDRHPNYGYTF. The DNA of the CDR3 is TGTGCCAGCAGTACAGACAGGCATCCAAACTATGGCTACACCTTC. The chain recombines TRBV2 with TRBJ1-2; TRBD1 might be the D (6 bases). Germline V gene sequence: CDR1 SNHLY, CDR2 FYNNEI. CDR3 length: 15 amino acids. Trimming removed 5 bases from V and 2 bases from J, with 15 bases in between.